A selection of T cell receptor beta chains follows, all from one sample in a study of T cell responses to AZD1222 COVID-19 vaccine. Clones were sequenced by immunoSEQ multiplex PCR, and TCRdb holds only the in-frame ones, with some missing. The sample includes over 110,000 clones, roughly 91% seen only once; the top ten take around 5.1%. The starting material was peripheral blood, obtained on day 0 of AZD1222 vaccination. Receptor source: an adult in good health. Each CDR3 is given with its conserved first and last residue. A D gene is named only where the DNA matches it firmly. A clone size is listed for some rows: how often the clone was seen (once, few, many), or a class if it is expanded.

few | TRBJ1-5 | TRBV27 | NA | TGTGCCAGTCGTTACAGGGAGAGGAGTCAGCCCCAGCATTTT | CASRYRERSQPQHF
NA | TRBJ2-7 | TRBV7-2 | NA | TGTGCCAGCAGCCCGCGACAGTATTACGAGCAGTACTTC | CASSPRQYYEQYF
NA | TRBJ1-2 | TRBV13 | NA | TGTGCCAGCAGCTCCTCCTATGGCTACACCTTC | CASSSSYGYTF
NA | TRBJ1-1 | TRBV7-2 | NA | TGTGCCAGCAGCTTTAAGCTCCTCACTGAAGCTTTCTTT | CASSFKLLTEAFF
NA | TRBJ2-3 | TRBV6-2/TRBV6-3 | NA | TGTGCCAGCAGTTCTGCAGATACGCAGTATTTT | CASSSADTQYF
NA | TRBJ2-5 | TRBV7-2 | NA | TGTGCCAGCAGCTTCAGGGGGGAGGGGACCCAGTACTTC | CASSFRGEGTQYF
NA | TRBJ1-3 | TRBV9 | NA | TGTGCCAGCAGCGATCGTACTGGAAACACCATATATTTT | CASSDRTGNTIYF
NA | TRBJ1-3 | TRBV12-3/TRBV12-4 | NA | TGTGCCAGCAGCCAAATTCACACCATATATTTT | CASSQIHTIYF
NA | TRBJ1-1 | TRBV4-3 | TRBD1 | TGCGCCAGCAGCCCGACAGGGACCACTGAAGCTTTCTTT | CASSPTGTTEAFF
NA | TRBJ1-2 | TRBV4-1 | NA | TGCGCCAGCCGCCACATTTCAGGTGACTATGGCTACACCTTC | CASRHISGDYGYTF
NA | TRBJ1-1 | TRBV12-3/TRBV12-4 | NA | TGTGCCAGCAGTTTCGAGGTGGTAGAAGCTTTCTTT | CASSFEVVEAFF
NA | TRBJ1-2 | TRBV5-1 | NA | TGCGCCAGCAGCTTCGAGGGTCGGAGTGGCTACACCTTC | CASSFEGRSGYTF
NA | TRBJ1-6 | TRBV2 | NA | TGTGCCAGCAGCAAAGATAATTCACCCCTCCACTTT | CASSKDNSPLHF
NA | TRBJ2-7 | TRBV7-2 | TRBD2 | TGTGCCAGCAGCTTAGGTCCTAGCGGGGGGCAAAGCTCCTACGAGCAGTACTTC | CASSLGPSGGQSSYEQYF
NA | TRBJ2-5 | TRBV4-1 | NA | TGCGCCAGCAGCCAAACACCGGGGGAGACCCAGTACTTC | CASSQTPGETQYF
NA | TRBJ1-1 | TRBV20-1 | NA | TGCAGTGCCGAAACAGGGTTTATAGCTTTCTTT | CSAETGFIAFF
NA | TRBJ2-2 | TRBV10-3 | NA | TGTGCCATCAGTGAGTTAAGACCCGGGGAGCTGTTTTTT | CAISELRPGELFF
NA | TRBJ2-7 | TRBV7-9 | NA | TGTGCCAGCAGCTTAGGAGCGGACGGAAGATGCGAGCAGTACTTC | CASSLGADGRCEQYF
NA | TRBJ1-2 | TRBV6-5 | NA | TGTGCCAGCACCGCGTCCCCCCCCTATGGCTACACCTTC | CASTASPPYGYTF
NA | TRBJ2-1 | TRBV7-9 | TRBD1 | TGTGCCAGCAGCCAGAACGCAGGGGGCCTCGATGAGCAGTTCTTC | CASSQNAGGLDEQFF
NA | TRBJ1-5 | TRBV29-1 | TRBD1 | TGCAGCGCTCTAGGGGGGACAGGGGGCGCGGATCAGCCCCAGCATTTT | CSALGGTGGADQPQHF
NA | TRBJ2-7 | TRBV10-1 | NA | TGCGCCAGCCGCACCAAAGGCTCCTACGAGCAGTACTTC | CASRTKGSYEQYF